The clone carrying this T cell receptor (beta chain) was seen just once. This sample is part of a study of blood T cell repertoires in COVID-19. Across the study: Italy, Spain and the United States were the sources of the convalescent and acute COVID-19 samples.

Only in-frame clones appear in the TCRdb table, and some are missing; sequencing was by immunoSEQ multiplex PCR. The table has 350,000 to 450,000 clones, around 84% seen once. V lost 4 bases, J lost 7 bases, and 12 bases lay in between. Germline values: CDR1 SGHRS, CDR2 YFSETQ. The CDR3 contains 14 residues. The rearrangement uses TRBV5-1 and TRBJ1-6; possible D gene TRBD1, 5 bases. This receptor was obtained from a woman under 30 with acute or convalescent COVID-19. Sequencing was carried out using peripheral blood. DNA for the CDR3: TGCGCCAGCAGCACCGGGGGGGGGAATTCACCCCTCCACTTT. It codes for CASSTGGGNSPLHF. The full variable domain, with the rest looked up from reference TRBV5-1 and TRBJ1-6, is KAGVTQTPRYLIKTRGQQVTLSCSPISGHRSVSWYQQTPGQGLQFLFEYFSETQRNKGNFPGRFSGRQFSNSRSEMNVSTLELGDSALYLCASSTGGGNSPLHFGNGTRLTVT.